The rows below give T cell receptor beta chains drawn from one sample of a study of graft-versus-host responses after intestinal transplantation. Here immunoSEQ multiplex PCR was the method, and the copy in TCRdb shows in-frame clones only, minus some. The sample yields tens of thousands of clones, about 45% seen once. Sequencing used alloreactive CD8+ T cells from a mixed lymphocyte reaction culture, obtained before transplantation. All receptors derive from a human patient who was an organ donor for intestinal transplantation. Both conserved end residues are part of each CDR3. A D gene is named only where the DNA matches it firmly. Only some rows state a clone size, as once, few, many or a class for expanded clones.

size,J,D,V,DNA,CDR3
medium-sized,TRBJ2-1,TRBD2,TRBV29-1,TGCAGCTCCTCCGGGACTAGCGTTTACAATGAGCAGTTCTTC,CSSSGTSVYNEQFF
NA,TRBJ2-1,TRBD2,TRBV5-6,TGTGCCAGCATTAGTCCGGGACTAGCAGACAATGAGCAGTTCTTC,CASISPGLADNEQFF
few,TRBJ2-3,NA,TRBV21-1,TGTGCCAGCAGCAAAGAGACTAGCGGGAGTGGAGATACGCAGTATTTT,CASSKETSGSGDTQYF
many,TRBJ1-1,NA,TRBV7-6,TGTGCCAGCAGCTCTATGGACGGCACTGAAGCTTTCTTT,CASSSMDGTEAFF
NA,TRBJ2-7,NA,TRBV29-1,TGCAGCGTTGAGACAGACACCTACGAGCAGTACTTC,CSVETDTYEQYF
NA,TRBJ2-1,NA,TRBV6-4,TGTGCCAGCAGTGACTCGATCCTGGCGGACCACTCCTACAATGAGCAGTTCTTC,CASSDSILADHSYNEQFF
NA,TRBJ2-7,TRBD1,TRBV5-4,TGTGCCAGCAGCTTGAGCGGACAGGTCGACGAGCAGTACTTC,CASSLSGQVDEQYF
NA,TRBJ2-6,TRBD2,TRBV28,TGTGCCAGCAGTTTACGATTCGGGGAGGGCAGTGGGGCCAACGTCCTGACTTTC,CASSLRFGEGSGANVLTF
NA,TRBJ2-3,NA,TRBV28,TGTGCCAGCGGGGCTACCGCAGATACGCAGTATTTT,CASGATADTQYF
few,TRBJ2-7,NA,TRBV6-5,TGTGCCAGCAGTTACCCCCTTGACGTGGGGCCCTACGAGCAGTACTTC,CASSYPLDVGPYEQYF
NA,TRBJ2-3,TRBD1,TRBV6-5,TGTGCCAGCAGTTACGGGACAGGGGGCTCAGATACGCAGTATTTT,CASSYGTGGSDTQYF
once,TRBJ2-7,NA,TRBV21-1,TGTGCCAGCAGCAAAGGAGAGCAGGGGGGCGAGCAGTACTTC,CASSKGEQGGEQYF
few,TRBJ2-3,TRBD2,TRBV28,TGTGCCAGCACCACCTTCTATTTGACTAGCGGGAGTGCGACAGATACGCAGTATTTT,CASTTFYLTSGSATDTQYF
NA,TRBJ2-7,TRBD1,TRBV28,TGTGCCAGTTCGGACAGGGGCCCGGGGTACTTC,CASSDRGPGYF
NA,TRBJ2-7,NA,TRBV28,TGTGCCAGCAGTGCAGGGGACTCCTACGAGCAGTACTTC,CASSAGDSYEQYF
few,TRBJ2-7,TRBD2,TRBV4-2,TGTGCCAGCAGCCTCTCCCCCGGGACTAGCGACGAGCAGTACTTC,CASSLSPGTSDEQYF
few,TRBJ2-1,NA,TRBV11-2,TGTGCCAGCAGCTTGGAGGTTCGAAGTTACAATGAGCAGTTCTTC,CASSLEVRSYNEQFF
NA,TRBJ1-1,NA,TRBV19,TGTGCCACGAACACTGAAGCTTTCTTT,CATNTEAFF
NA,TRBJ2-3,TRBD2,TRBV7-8,TGTGCCAGCAGCTTAGTCGTAGGGGACGCCGGGACTAGCGGCACAGATACGCAGTATTTT,CASSLVVGDAGTSGTDTQYF
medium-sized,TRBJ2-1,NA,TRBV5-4,TGTGCCAGCAGCTTAGTTCGGGATGAGCAGTTCTTC,CASSLVRDEQFF
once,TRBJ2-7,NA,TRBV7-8,TGTGCCAGCAGCTTATCGGGACCCCCGGACGAGCAGTACTTC,CASSLSGPPDEQYF
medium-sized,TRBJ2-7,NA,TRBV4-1,TGCGCCAGCAGCCAAGTCGGCGGGTACGAGCAGTACTTC,CASSQVGGYEQYF
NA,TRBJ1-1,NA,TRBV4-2,TGTGCCAGCAGGGCCACAGGGACCACTGAAGCTTTCTTT,CASRATGTTEAFF
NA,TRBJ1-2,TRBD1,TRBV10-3,TGTGCCATCAGTGCGGGACAGGATTATTATGGCTACACCTTC,CAISAGQDYYGYTF
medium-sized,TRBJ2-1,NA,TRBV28,TGTGCCAGCAGTCGAGGACTGGACAAACACAATGAGCAGTTCTTC,CASSRGLDKHNEQFF
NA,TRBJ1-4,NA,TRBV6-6,TGTGCCAGCAGTTACGGTGCGGGGGTTGAAAAACTGTTTTTT,CASSYGAGVEKLFF
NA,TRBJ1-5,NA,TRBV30,TGTGCCTGGAGTGGGGGGCAAGGTCAGCCCCAGCATTTT,CAWSGGQGQPQHF
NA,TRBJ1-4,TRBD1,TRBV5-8,TGTGCCAGCAGCCCGCTCGGGACAGGTCGCCTTAATGAAAAACTGTTTTTT,CASSPLGTGRLNEKLFF
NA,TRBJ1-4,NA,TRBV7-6,TGTGCCAGCAGCTTTCGGACTAATGAAAAACTGTTTTTT,CASSFRTNEKLFF
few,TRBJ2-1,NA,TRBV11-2,TGTGCCAGCAGCTTAGGTTTTGAGCAGTTCTTC,CASSLGFEQFF
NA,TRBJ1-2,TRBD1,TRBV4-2,TGTGCCAGCAGCTTTTCCGGGACAGTCTATGGCTACACCTTC,CASSFSGTVYGYTF
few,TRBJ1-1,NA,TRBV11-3,TGTGCCAGCAGCTTAGGAGAGGACACTGAAGCTTTCTTT,CASSLGEDTEAFF
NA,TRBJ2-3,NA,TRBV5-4,TGTGCCAGCAGCTTGGGGGGTTACACGGCAGATACGCAGTATTTT,CASSLGGYTADTQYF
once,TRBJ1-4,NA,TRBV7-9,TGTGCCAGCAGCCCTAGAGGTACAGGACCTGCAACTAATGAAAAACTGTTTTTT,CASSPRGTGPATNEKLFF
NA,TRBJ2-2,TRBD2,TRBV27,TGTGCCAGCAGTTTACAGCGGGAGAACACCGGGGAGCTGTTTTTT,CASSLQRENTGELFF
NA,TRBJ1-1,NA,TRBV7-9,TGTGCCACCGGATCGAGAGGCACTGAAGCTTTCTTT,CATGSRGTEAFF
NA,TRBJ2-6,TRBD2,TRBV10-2,TGCGCCACTAATGAGGGCTGGCTAGCGGGGCACTCTGGGGCCAACGTCCTGACTTTC,CATNEGWLAGHSGANVLTF
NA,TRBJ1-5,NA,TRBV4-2,TGTGCCAGCAGCCAAGATATGCAGGGATGGGGGCAGCCCCAGCATTTT,CASSQDMQGWGQPQHF
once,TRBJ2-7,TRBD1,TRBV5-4,TGTGCCAGCAGATCGGACAGGGATGTACGGGAGCAGTACTTC,CASRSDRDVREQYF
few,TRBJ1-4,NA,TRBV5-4,TGTGCCAGCAGCTTGGGGTTTGGAACTAATGAAAAACTGTTTTTT,CASSLGFGTNEKLFF
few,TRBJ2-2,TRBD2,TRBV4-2,TGTGCCAGCAGCGATACCGGGACTAGAACCGGGGAGCTGTTTTTT,CASSDTGTRTGELFF
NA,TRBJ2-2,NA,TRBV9,TGTGCCCCGATAAGGAACACCGGGGAGCTGTTTTTT,CAPIRNTGELFF
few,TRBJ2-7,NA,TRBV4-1,TGCGCCAGCAGCCAAGCCTTCCGCTACGAGCAGTACTTC,CASSQAFRYEQYF
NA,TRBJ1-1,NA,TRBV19,TGTGCCAGTAGTATCCCGCGAGGCAGACACACTGAAGCTTTCTTT,CASSIPRGRHTEAFF
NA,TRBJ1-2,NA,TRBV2,TGTGCCAGCAGTGACCCAAAGGGGCACTACTATGGCTACACCTTC,CASSDPKGHYYGYTF
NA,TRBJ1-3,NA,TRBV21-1,TGTGCCAGCAGCAAAGTTGCCCGAAACACCATATATTTT,CASSKVARNTIYF
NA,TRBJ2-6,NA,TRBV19,TGTGCCACCCCCTCTGGGGCCAACGTCCTGACTTTC,CATPSGANVLTF
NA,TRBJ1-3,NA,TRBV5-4,TGTGCCAGTACCGACACCAACTCTGGAAACACCATATATTTT,CASTDTNSGNTIYF
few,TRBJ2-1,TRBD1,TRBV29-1,TGCAGCGGTACAGGGGGCGATGAGCAGTTCTTC,CSGTGGDEQFF
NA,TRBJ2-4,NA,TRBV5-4,TGTGCCAGCAGCTTGGTAACCTACAAAAACATTCAGTACTTC,CASSLVTYKNIQYF
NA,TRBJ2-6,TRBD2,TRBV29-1,TGCAGCGTTGAGCAAGCGGGAGGGCTGTCTGGGGCCAACGTCCTGACTTTC,CSVEQAGGLSGANVLTF
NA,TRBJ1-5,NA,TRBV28,TGTGCCAGCAGTAGCGGACCATTTAGCAATCAGCCCCAGCATTTT,CASSSGPFSNQPQHF